The clone carrying this TCR beta chain was found a few times. Its antigen remains unidentified. TCRdb recomputed calls from the 5' RACE reads with MiXCR, one row per CDR3 protein. This sample has under 450,000 distinct CDR3 sequences, with roughly 14% found just once. The data stem from a study of T-cell memory formation after mild COVID-19. Study-wide points: Clones that contracted clustered mainly in CM and EM if CD4+ and in EMRA if CD8+. Memory from before infection featured some responding clones, which suggests cross-reactive memory joined.

Trimming removed 5 bases at V and 10 bases at J, with 17 bases between. The germline V gene has CDR1 LGHNA and CDR2 YNFKEQ. This CDR3 has 13 residues. The specimen was PBMCs or a T cell subset sorted from them (not recorded which). J is TRBJ1-1 and V is TRBV4-2; weak D call: TRBD1 (6 bases). The sequence was collected from a man aged 18 to 29 who had mild COVID-19 (a few samples of this study predate the infection). Cell type and time point are not known. CDR3 DNA sequence: TGTGCCAGCAGCGGTCGTGGGGGCCCTGGAGCTTTCTTT. Protein sequence: CASSGRGGPGAFF.